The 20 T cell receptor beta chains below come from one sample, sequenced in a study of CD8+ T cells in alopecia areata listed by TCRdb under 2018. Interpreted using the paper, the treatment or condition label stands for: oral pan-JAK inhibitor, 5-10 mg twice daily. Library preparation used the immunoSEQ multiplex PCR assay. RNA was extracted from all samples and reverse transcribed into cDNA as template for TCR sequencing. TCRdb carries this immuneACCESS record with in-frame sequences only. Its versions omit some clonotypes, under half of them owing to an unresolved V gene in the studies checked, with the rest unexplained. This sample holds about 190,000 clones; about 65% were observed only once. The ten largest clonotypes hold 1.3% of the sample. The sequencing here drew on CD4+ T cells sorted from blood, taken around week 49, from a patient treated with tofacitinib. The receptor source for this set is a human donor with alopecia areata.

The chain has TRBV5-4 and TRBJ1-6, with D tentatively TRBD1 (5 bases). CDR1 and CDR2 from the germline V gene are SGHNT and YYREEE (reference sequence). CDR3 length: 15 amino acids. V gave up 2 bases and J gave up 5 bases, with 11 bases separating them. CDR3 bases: TGTGCCAGCAGCTTCGCAAAAGGGGATAATTCACCCCTCCACTTT. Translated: CASSFAKGDNSPLHF.

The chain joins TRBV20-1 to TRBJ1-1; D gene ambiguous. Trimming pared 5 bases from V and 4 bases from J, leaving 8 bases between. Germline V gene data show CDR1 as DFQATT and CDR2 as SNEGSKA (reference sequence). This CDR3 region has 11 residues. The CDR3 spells CSAGVGTEAFF. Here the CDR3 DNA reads TGCAGTGCTGGAGTGGGCACTGAAGCTTTCTTT.

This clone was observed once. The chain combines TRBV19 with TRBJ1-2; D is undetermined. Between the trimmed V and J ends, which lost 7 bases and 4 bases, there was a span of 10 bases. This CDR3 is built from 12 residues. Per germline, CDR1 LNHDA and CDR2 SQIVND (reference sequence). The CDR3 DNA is TGTGCCAGTACGGACCGCAGCTATGGCTACACCTTC. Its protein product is CASTDRSYGYTF.

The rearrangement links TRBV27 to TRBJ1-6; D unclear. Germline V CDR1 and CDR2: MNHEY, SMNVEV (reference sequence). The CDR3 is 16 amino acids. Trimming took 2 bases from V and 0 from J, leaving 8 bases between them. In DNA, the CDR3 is TGTGCCAGCAGTTTAGGCGGCGACTCCTATAATTCACCCCTCCACTTT. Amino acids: CASSLGGDSYNSPLHF.

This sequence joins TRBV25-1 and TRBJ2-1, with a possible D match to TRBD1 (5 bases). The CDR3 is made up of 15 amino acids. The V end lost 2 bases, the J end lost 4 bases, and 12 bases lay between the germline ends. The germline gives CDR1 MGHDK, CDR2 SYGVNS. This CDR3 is CASSEPGHTYNEQFF. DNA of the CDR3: TGTGCCAGCAGTGAACCAGGACACACATACAATGAGCAGTTCTTC.

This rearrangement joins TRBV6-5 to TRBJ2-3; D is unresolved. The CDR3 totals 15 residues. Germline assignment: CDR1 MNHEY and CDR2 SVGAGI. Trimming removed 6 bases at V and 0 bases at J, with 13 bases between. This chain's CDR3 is CASSDQWRSTDTQYF. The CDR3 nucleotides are TGTGCCAGCAGCGACCAGTGGCGAAGCACAGATACGCAGTATTTT.

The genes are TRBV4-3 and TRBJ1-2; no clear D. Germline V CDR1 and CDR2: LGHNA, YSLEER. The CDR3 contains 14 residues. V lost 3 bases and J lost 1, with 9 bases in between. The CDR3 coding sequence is TGCGCCAGCAGCCAGGGCTCCGGTAACTATGGCTACACCTTC. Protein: CASSQGSGNYGYTF.

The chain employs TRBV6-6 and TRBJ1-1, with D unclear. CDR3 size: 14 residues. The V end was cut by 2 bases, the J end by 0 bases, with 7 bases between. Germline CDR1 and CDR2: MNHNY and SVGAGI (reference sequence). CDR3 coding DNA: TGTGCCAGCAGTTACAGTTTAATGAACACTGAAGCTTTCTTT. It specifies CASSYSLMNTEAFF.

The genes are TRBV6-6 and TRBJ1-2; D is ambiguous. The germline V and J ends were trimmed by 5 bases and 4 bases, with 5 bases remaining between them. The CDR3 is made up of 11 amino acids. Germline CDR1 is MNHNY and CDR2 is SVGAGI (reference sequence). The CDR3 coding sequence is TGTGCCAGCAGTGCTACCTATGGCTACACCTTC. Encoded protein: CASSATYGYTF.

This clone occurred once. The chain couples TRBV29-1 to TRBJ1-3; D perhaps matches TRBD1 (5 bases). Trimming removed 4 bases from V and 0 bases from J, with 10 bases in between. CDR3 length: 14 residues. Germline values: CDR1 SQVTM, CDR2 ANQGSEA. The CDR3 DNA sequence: TGCAGCGTTGCGGACAACAACTCTGGAAACACCATATATTTT. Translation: CSVADNNSGNTIYF. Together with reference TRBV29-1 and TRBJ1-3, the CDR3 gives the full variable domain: SAVISQKPSRDICQRGTSLTIQCQVDSQVTMMFWYRQQPGQSLTLIATANQGSEATYESGFVIDKFPISRPNLTFSTLTVSNMSPEDSSIYLCSVADNNSGNTIYFGEGSWLTVV.

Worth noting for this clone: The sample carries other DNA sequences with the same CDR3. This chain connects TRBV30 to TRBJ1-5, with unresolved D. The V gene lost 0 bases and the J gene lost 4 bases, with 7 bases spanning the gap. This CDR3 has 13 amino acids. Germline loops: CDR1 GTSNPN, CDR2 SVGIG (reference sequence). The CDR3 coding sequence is TGTGCCTGGAGTGTCGGAGAAAATCAGCCCCAGCATTTT. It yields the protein CAWSVGENQPQHF.

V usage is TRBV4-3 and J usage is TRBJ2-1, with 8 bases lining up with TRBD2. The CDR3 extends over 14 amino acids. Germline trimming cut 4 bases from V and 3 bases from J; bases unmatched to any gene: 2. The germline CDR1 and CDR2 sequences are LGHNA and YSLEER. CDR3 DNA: TGCGCCAGCAGCCTAGCGGGAAGCTACAATGAGCAGTTCTTC. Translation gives CASSLAGSYNEQFF.

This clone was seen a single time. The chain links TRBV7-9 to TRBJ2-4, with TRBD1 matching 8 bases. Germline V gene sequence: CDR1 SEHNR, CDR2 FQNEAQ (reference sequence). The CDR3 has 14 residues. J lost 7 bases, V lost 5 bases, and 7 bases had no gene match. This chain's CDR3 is CASSPKTGANIQYF. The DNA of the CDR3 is TGTGCCAGCAGCCCCAAGACAGGGGCCAACATTCAGTACTTC.

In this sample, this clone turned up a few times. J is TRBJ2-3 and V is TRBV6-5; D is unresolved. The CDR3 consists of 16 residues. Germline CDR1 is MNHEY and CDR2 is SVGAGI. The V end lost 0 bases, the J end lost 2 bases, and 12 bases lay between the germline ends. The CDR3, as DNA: TGTGCCAGCAGTTACTCGTCCCGTTCCTACACAGATACGCAGTATTTT. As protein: CASSYSSRSYTDTQYF.

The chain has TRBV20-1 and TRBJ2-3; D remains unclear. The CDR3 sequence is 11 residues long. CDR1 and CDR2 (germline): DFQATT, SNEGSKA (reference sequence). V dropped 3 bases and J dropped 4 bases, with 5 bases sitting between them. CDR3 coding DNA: TGCAGTGCTAGTAGAGCAGATACGCAGTATTTT. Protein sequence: CSASRADTQYF.

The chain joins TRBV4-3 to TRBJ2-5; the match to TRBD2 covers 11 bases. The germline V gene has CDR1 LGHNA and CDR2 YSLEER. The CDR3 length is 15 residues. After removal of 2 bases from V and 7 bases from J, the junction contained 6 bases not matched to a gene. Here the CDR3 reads CASSQHIAGGATQYF. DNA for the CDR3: TGCGCCAGCAGCCAACACATAGCGGGGGGGGCGACCCAGTACTTC.

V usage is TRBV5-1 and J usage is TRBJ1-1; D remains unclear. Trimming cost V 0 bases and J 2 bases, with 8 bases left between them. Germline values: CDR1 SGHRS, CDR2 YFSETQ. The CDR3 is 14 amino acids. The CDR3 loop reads CASSLVSANTEAFF. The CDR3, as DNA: TGCGCCAGCAGCTTGGTGTCAGCAAACACTGAAGCTTTCTTT.

CDR3 sequence: CASSQDHGGLSNQPQHF. CDR3 DNA: TGCGCCAGCAGCCAAGATCATGGGGGCTTGAGCAATCAGCCCCAGCATTTT. The gene calls are TRBV4-3 and TRBJ1-5; possible D gene TRBD1, 6 bases. This CDR3 contains 17 residues. Germline lookup yields CDR1 LGHNA and CDR2 YSLEER. Trimming cost V 0 bases and J 1 base, with 13 bases left between them.

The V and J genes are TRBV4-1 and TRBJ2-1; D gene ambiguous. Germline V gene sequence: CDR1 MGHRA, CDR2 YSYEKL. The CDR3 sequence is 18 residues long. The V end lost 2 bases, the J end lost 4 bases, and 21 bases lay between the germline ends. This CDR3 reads CASSQSEASGYRYNEQFF. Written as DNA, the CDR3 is TGCGCCAGCAGCCAAAGTGAGGCTAGTGGGTACAGATACAATGAGCAGTTCTTC.

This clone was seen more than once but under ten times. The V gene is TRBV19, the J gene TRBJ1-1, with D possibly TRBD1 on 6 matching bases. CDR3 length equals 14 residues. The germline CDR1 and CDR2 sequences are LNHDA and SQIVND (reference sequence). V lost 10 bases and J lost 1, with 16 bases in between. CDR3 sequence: CATWVAGANTEAFF. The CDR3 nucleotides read TGTGCCACCTGGGTGGCGGGGGCGAACACTGAAGCTTTCTTT.